The 14 T cell receptor beta chains reported below all come from one sample, sequenced in a study of cytomegalovirus exposure and HLA in healthy donors. The study ran its PCR with 60 Vbeta and 13 Jbeta primers. TCRdb keeps only in-frame clones here, not all; method: immunoSEQ multiplex PCR. Found here are some 100,000 clones, 60% to 75% of them singletons; the top ten hold roughly 3%. Sequencing was performed on PBMCs. The source is a female donor in good health and CMV-seropositive.

The chain couples TRBV2 to TRBJ2-7, with 9 bases identical to TRBD2. The V gene end was trimmed by 4 bases and the J gene end by 5 bases; junction bases not matched to a gene: 6. Germline CDR1 reads SNHLY; CDR2 reads FYNNEI. The CDR3 runs 14 residues. CDR3 in amino acids: CASSVGTSFDEQYF. Here the CDR3 DNA reads TGTGCCAGCAGTGTAGGGACTAGCTTTGACGAGCAGTACTTC.

This clone showed up just a few times. The chain couples TRBV9 to TRBJ2-1; 8 nucleotides agree with TRBD1. Trimming took 4 bases from V and 12 from J; bases not matched to a gene: 9. Germline V gene sequence: CDR1 SGDLS, CDR2 YYNGEE. This CDR3 comprises 13 residues. In nucleotides, the CDR3 is TGTGCCAGCAGCCCCCGACAGGGGTCTATGCAGTTCTTC. Amino acid sequence: CASSPRQGSMQFF.

The chain is built from TRBV18 and TRBJ2-5, with 9 bases identical to TRBD1. The CDR3 is made up of 16 amino acids. Germline values: CDR1 KGHSH, CDR2 LQKENI. V lost 2 bases to trimming and J lost 5 bases; unmatched junction nucleotides: 9. CDR3: CASSPVQTGGEETQYF. The CDR3, as DNA: TGTGCCAGCTCACCAGTCCAAACAGGGGGCGAGGAGACCCAGTACTTC.

This chain joins TRBV7-9 and TRBJ2-7; perhaps TRBD1 as D (5 bases). This CDR3 comprises 14 residues. CDR1 SEHNR and CDR2 FQNEAQ come from the germline V gene (reference sequence). V was clipped by 5 bases and J by 0 bases, with 11 bases between them. CDR3 nucleotide sequence: TGTGCCAGCAGCGCCAGACAGACCTCCTACGAGCAGTACTTC. This codes for CASSARQTSYEQYF.

This clone came up a few times. The chain recombines TRBV4-1 with TRBJ1-4; D perhaps matches TRBD1 (5 bases). The V gene lost 5 bases and the J gene lost 2 bases, with 9 bases spanning the gap. In germline, CDR1 is MGHRA, CDR2 YSYEKL. The CDR3 covers 14 residues. CDR3 DNA: TGCGCCAGCAGCGGAGGGGTGACTAATGAAAAACTGTTTTTT. It encodes CASSGGVTNEKLFF.

This rearrangement joins TRBV7-2 to TRBJ2-3; TRBD2 agrees at 11 bases. Losses at the gene ends were 5 bases for V and 6 bases for J; bases not matched to a gene: 13. Germline values: CDR1 SGHTA, CDR2 FQGNSA. This CDR3 comprises 17 residues. CDR3 residues: CASSTAPLASGRDTQYF. The CDR3, as DNA: TGTGCCAGCAGCACCGCACCGTTGGCTAGCGGGAGGGATACGCAGTATTTT.

The chain uses TRBV6-4 and TRBJ2-1, with 9 bases that match TRBD2. The CDR3 runs 16 residues. The V and J ends lost 0 bases and 6 bases, in that order; junction bases with no gene match: 6. CDR1 is MRHNA, CDR2 SNTAGT, per germline. The CDR3 coding sequence is TGTGCCAGCAGTGACTCGATTAGCGGGGGATCCAATGAGCAGTTCTTC. Amino acid sequence: CASSDSISGGSNEQFF.

The chain joins TRBV20-1 to TRBJ2-7; no definite D call. Germline V gene sequence: CDR1 DFQATT, CDR2 SNEGSKA (reference sequence). The V end was cut by 4 bases, the J end by 6 bases, with 10 bases between. The CDR3 loop spans 11 amino acids. CDR3: CSAIPGIEQYF. The CDR3 DNA reads as TGCAGTGCTATTCCAGGCATCGAGCAGTACTTC.

The rearrangement joins TRBV5-1 to TRBJ1-4, with TRBD1 identical over 7 bases. After removal of 1 base from V and 4 bases from J, the junction contained 4 bases not matched to a gene. Germline lookup yields CDR1 SGHRS and CDR2 YFSETQ. This CDR3 has 15 amino acids. The chain's CDR3 is CASSLMGQFNEKLFF. The CDR3 nucleotides read TGCGCCAGCAGCTTGATGGGACAGTTTAATGAAAAACTGTTTTTT.

This clone turned up a few times. J is TRBJ2-3 and V is TRBV5-1; no reliable D call. V was clipped by 4 bases and J by 3 bases, with 9 bases between them. The CDR3 contains 13 residues. Germline V gene data show CDR1 as SGHRS and CDR2 as YFSETQ. Written as DNA, the CDR3 is TGCGCCAGCAGCGCCTTAGATACAGATACGCAGTATTTT. This encodes CASSALDTDTQYF. The whole variable domain, filled in from reference TRBV5-1 and TRBJ2-3, reads KAGVTQTPRYLIKTRGQQVTLSCSPISGHRSVSWYQQTPGQGLQFLFEYFSETQRNKGNFPGRFSGRQFSNSRSEMNVSTLELGDSALYLCASSALDTDTQYFGPGTRLTVL.

The rearrangement links TRBV10-3 to TRBJ1-5; 9 positions agree with TRBD1. Trimming at V came to 3 bases and at J to 5 bases, leaving 8 bases not matched to a gene. This CDR3 region has 16 residues. CDR1 and CDR2 (germline): ENHRY, SYGVKD. CDR3 in DNA: TGTGCCATCAGTGAAGGTCGGGGACAGGGAGATCAGCCCCAGCATTTT. Its translation is CAISEGRGQGDQPQHF.

This clone was seen once. The missing conserved phenylalanine or tryptophan at the end of this CDR3 makes a read error likely. No DNA is shown, since the ends of the CDR3 on it are uncertain; the CDR3 is the one TCRdb lists. The rearrangement uses TRBV7-2 and TRBJ1-1; the table's D call, TRBD1, has no DNA check behind it. Germline V gene data show CDR1 as SGHTA and CDR2 as FQGNSA. The CDR3 totals 16 residues, both ends included. The CDR3 here is CASSSQDAPDRDSPPR.

The chain couples TRBV10-3 to TRBJ1-1; 11 bases match TRBD1. The CDR3 runs to 13 residues. V was clipped by 6 bases and J by 3 bases; unmatched bases: 0. Germline V gene lookup returns CDR1 ENHRY and CDR2 SYGVKD. The CDR3: CAIRGQGDTEAFF. In DNA form, the CDR3 reads TGTGCCATCAGGGGACAGGGGGACACTGAAGCTTTCTTT.

CDR3 DNA: TGCGCCAGCAGCCTCAGGGGGGCTAGCGGGGGAGATAACACCGGGGAGCTGTTTTTT. Translation gives CASSLRGASGGDNTGELFF. This rearrangement joins TRBV4-1 to TRBJ2-2; TRBD2 matches at 10 bases. V dropped 4 bases and J dropped 2; count of bases not matched to a gene: 13. CDR3 length: 19 amino acids. Per the germline V gene, CDR1 is MGHRA and CDR2 is YSYEKL.